Listed here is a single T cell receptor (beta chain). Its antigen is unknown. These data are taken from a study of lymphopenia after photon versus proton radiotherapy. Produced via immunoSEQ multiplex PCR; TCRdb's table is partial and in-frame only. The sample shows roughly 32,000 clones, over 85% of them seen only once. Study results and caveats: Survival link was tested only in deceased patients; proton benefit remains a possibility. After the lymphocyte nadir, photon-treated repertoires showed oligoclonal expansion, especially of CD8+ Temra cells.

This CDR3 spans 15 amino acids. Germline CDR1 reads MNHEY; CDR2 reads SVGAGI. Deletions cut 5 bases from V and 0 bases from J, with 13 bases between. V gene TRBV6-5 combines with J gene TRBJ1-1; D remains ambiguous. The material sequenced was peripheral blood, taken from a patient treated with photon-based radiotherapy. This TCR derives from a woman aged 50 to 65 with cholangiocarcinoma. The chain's CDR3 is CASSPPRPMNTEAFF. The CDR3 DNA reads as TGTGCCAGCAGTCCCCCTCGGCCCATGAACACTGAAGCTTTCTTT.